The present T cell receptor (beta chain) was sequenced within a study of blood T cells in healthy people across ages. Study-level background: With template switching, about one barcoded beta molecule was captured per two T cells. Findings and caveats of the study: TCR beta diversity was tightly associated with the proportion of naive T cells.

V was shortened by 5 bases and J by 15 bases, with 14 bases between the two germline ends. The CDR3 length is 11 residues. Germline loops: CDR1 LGHDT, CDR2 YNNKEL (reference sequence). The second PCR ran about 6 to 11 cycles with a sample-barcoded 5' primer and J-beta primers. Each cDNA molecule was tagged by a template-switch adaptor with 12 random nucleotides. TCRdb processed the 5' RACE reads anew with MiXCR; each CDR3 protein has one entry. This sample has roughly 860,000 distinct CDR3 sequences; roughly 60% occur once, and the top ten carry 25% to 30%. This clonotype was observed a few times. The antigen remains unidentified.

The chain couples TRBV3-1 to TRBJ2-1, with D tentatively TRBD2 (6 bases). This receptor was taken from a man aged 30 to 45 in good health. The sample consisted of blood. The CDR3 here is CASSSGTVLFF. The CDR3 DNA is TGTGCCAGCAGCTCCGGGACTGTGTTGTTCTTC.